Described below is a single TCR beta chain sequence and its context. What it binds is not known. Negatively enriched CD4+ T cells were divided by CD45RA into naive and memory. Clones were read by immunoSEQ multiplex PCR, and TCRdb kept only the in-frame ones, dropping some. Altogether some 2.1 million clones are present, over 85% being singletons, with the ten largest covering around 0.13%. CDR3 size: 10 residues. The germline gives CDR1 GTSNPN, CDR2 SVGIG (reference sequence). The V end was cut by 7 bases, the J end by 10 bases, with 13 bases between. This sample is part of a study of shared clonotypes between healthy human individuals. Notes on the study in general: Clonotype sharing among donors was expected to depend on sequencing depth.

This clonotype was obtained from a young man in good health. The rearrangement uses TRBV30 and TRBJ1-1; D call uncertain. Specimen: naive CD4+ T cells sorted from blood. Subset defined: CD45RA+ positively selected. The DNA for the CDR3 is TGTGCCTTTCGGAGCCTTAGAGCTTTCTTT. Its protein product is CAFRSLRAFF.